The rows below give T cell receptor beta chains drawn from one sample of a study of post-analysis software for immune sequencing data. From the PCR reads, TCRdb called clonotypes with MiXCR, one entry per CDR3 protein. The sample includes 350,000 to 450,000 distinct CDR3 sequences, less than 35% seen only once; the top ten take about an eighth. The sequencing input was blood. The receptors were gathered from a girl between 5 and 17 years old with multiple sclerosis. Both conserved end residues are part of each CDR3. The D gene is left open where the match is weak. Clone sizes are given selectively: once, few, many, or a class where the clone is expanded.

J: TRBJ1-2; size: .; D: TRBD1; V: TRBV12-3/TRBV12-4; CDR3: CASSRQTGSYTF; DNA: TGTGCCAGCAGCCGTCAGACAGGGTCCTACACCTTC
J: TRBJ2-5; size: many; D: .; V: TRBV7-2; CDR3: CASSLRQQETQYF; DNA: TGTGCCAGCAGCTTAAGACAGCAAGAGACCCAGTACTTC
J: TRBJ1-5; size: .; D: .; V: TRBV12-3/TRBV12-4; CDR3: CASSFGRQHNQPQHF; DNA: TGTGCCAGCAGTTTTGGACGACAACACAATCAGCCCCAGCATTTT
J: TRBJ2-1; size: .; D: TRBD1; V: TRBV12-3/TRBV12-4; CDR3: CASSFPPGGMNEQFF; DNA: TGTGCCAGCAGTTTCCCCCCAGGGGGCATGAATGAGCAGTTCTTC
J: TRBJ2-2; size: .; D: TRBD2; V: TRBV7-7; CDR3: CASSSLAGGPGELFF; DNA: TGTGCTAGCAGTTCACTAGCGGGGGGTCCCGGGGAGCTGTTTTTT
J: TRBJ2-3; size: .; D: .; V: TRBV20-1; CDR3: CSAIRGGRRFTDTQYF; DNA: TGCAGTGCCATCCGCGGGGGCCGACGCTTCACAGATACGCAGTATTTT
J: TRBJ1-5; size: few; D: .; V: TRBV20-1; CDR3: CSARSPRANQPQHF; DNA: TGCAGTGCTAGAAGCCCCAGGGCCAATCAGCCCCAGCATTTT
J: TRBJ2-1; size: few; D: TRBD2; V: TRBV4-3; CDR3: CASSPGLAGYNEQFF; DNA: TGCGCCAGCAGCCCGGGACTAGCGGGGTACAATGAGCAGTTCTTC
J: TRBJ1-1; size: .; D: .; V: TRBV25-1; CDR3: CASSVQGGRAEAFF; DNA: TGTGCCAGCAGTGTACAGGGTGGACGCGCTGAAGCTTTCTTT
J: TRBJ2-3; size: few; D: .; V: TRBV13; CDR3: CASSGGGGNTDTQYF; DNA: TGTGCCAGCAGCGGAGGGGGAGGGAATACAGATACGCAGTATTTT
J: TRBJ1-2; size: .; D: .; V: TRBV10-3; CDR3: CAISTPGVGYTF; DNA: TGTGCCATCAGTACCCCAGGGGTAGGCTACACCTTC
J: TRBJ2-7; size: .; D: TRBD2; V: TRBV7-9; CDR3: CASSLGWGGSSYEQYF; DNA: TGTGCCAGCAGCTTAGGTTGGGGGGGAAGCTCCTACGAGCAGTACTTC
J: TRBJ2-1; size: .; D: TRBD1; V: TRBV7-6; CDR3: CASSSPRDRYPNEQFF; DNA: TGTGCCAGCAGCTCACCACGGGACAGATACCCCAATGAGCAGTTCTTC
J: TRBJ2-3; size: few; D: TRBD1; V: TRBV9; CDR3: CASSAYRGPDTQYF; DNA: TGTGCCAGCAGCGCCTACAGGGGACCAGATACGCAGTATTTT
J: TRBJ2-7; size: .; D: .; V: TRBV25-1; CDR3: CASSEYIRGTFYEQYF; DNA: TGTGCCAGCAGTGAATATATTCGGGGCACCTTCTACGAGCAGTACTTC
J: TRBJ1-1; size: few; D: TRBD1; V: TRBV6-6; CDR3: CASSRRQGMNTEAFF; DNA: TGTGCCAGCAGCCGGAGACAGGGGATGAACACTGAAGCTTTCTTT
J: TRBJ2-7; size: .; D: .; V: TRBV9; CDR3: CASSVVGAGEQYF; DNA: TGTGCCAGCAGCGTAGTCGGGGCTGGCGAGCAGTACTTC
J: TRBJ1-2; size: .; D: .; V: TRBV7-8; CDR3: CASSLQQNYGYTF; DNA: TGTGCCAGCAGCTTACAACAGAACTATGGCTACACCTTC
J: TRBJ1-6; size: few; D: .; V: TRBV4-3; CDR3: CASSQDHQSHSPLHF; DNA: TGCGCCAGCAGCCAAGATCATCAGTCCCATTCACCCCTCCACTTT
J: TRBJ1-1; size: once; D: TRBD1; V: TRBV15; CDR3: CATSRDQGAATEAFF; DNA: TGTGCCACCAGCAGAGATCAGGGGGCGGCCACTGAAGCTTTCTTT
J: TRBJ2-1; size: few; D: TRBD1; V: TRBV20-1; CDR3: CSAREPTGARDEQFF; DNA: TGCAGTGCTAGAGAGCCAACAGGGGCGCGGGATGAGCAGTTCTTC
J: TRBJ2-7; size: .; D: TRBD1; V: TRBV5-1; CDR3: CASSSTGDVYEQYF; DNA: TGCGCCAGCAGCTCGACAGGGGACGTCTACGAGCAGTACTTC
J: TRBJ2-7; size: .; D: .; V: TRBV20-1; CDR3: CSARVRGPTEQYF; DNA: TGCAGTGCTAGAGTTCGGGGACCTACGGAGCAGTACTTC
J: TRBJ2-1; size: .; D: .; V: TRBV15; CDR3: CATSTGQSYNEQFF; DNA: TGTGCCACCAGCACAGGGCAGTCCTACAATGAGCAGTTCTTC
J: TRBJ1-1; size: .; D: .; V: TRBV6-1; CDR3: CASSEGPSRMGAFF; DNA: TGTGCCAGCAGTGAAGGACCGTCCAGGATGGGGGCTTTCTTT
J: TRBJ2-7; size: .; D: TRBD2; V: TRBV6-2/TRBV6-3; CDR3: CASSYSAGLSYEQYF; DNA: TGTGCCAGCAGTTACTCAGCGGGGCTCTCCTACGAGCAGTACTTC
J: TRBJ2-3; size: few; D: TRBD2; V: TRBV12-3/TRBV12-4; CDR3: CASSLAASGGATDTQYF; DNA: TGTGCCAGCAGTTTAGCGGCTAGCGGGGGGGCTACAGATACGCAGTATTTT
J: TRBJ1-2; size: few; D: .; V: TRBV6-5; CDR3: CASSYATGQYYGYTF; DNA: TGTGCCAGCAGTTACGCCACAGGACAGTACTATGGCTACACCTTC
J: TRBJ1-1; size: .; D: .; V: TRBV7-9; CDR3: CASSLGVTEAFF; DNA: TGTGCCAGCAGTCTCGGTGTGACTGAAGCTTTCTTT
J: TRBJ2-5; size: .; D: TRBD2; V: TRBV13; CDR3: CASSLGRTRQETQYF; DNA: TGTGCCAGCAGCTTAGGGAGGACTAGACAAGAGACCCAGTACTTC
J: TRBJ2-7; size: few; D: TRBD1; V: TRBV12-3/TRBV12-4; CDR3: CASSPTQGAVKEQYF; DNA: TGTGCCAGCAGTCCAACACAGGGGGCAGTGAAGGAGCAGTACTTC